Each of the 21 T cell receptor beta chains below was sequenced from the same sample in a study of neoadjuvant anti-PD-1 for oral cavity cancer. Sequencing was performed with immunoSEQ multiplex PCR; in TCRdb, only in-frame clones are kept and a portion is missing. The repertoire has approximately 13,000 clones, 60% to 75% of them found once; the top ten carry roughly 2.2%. Source: PBMCs, taken before nivolumab (anti-PD-1) treatment. The receptor source for this set is a person aged 40-85 years with oral cavity squamous cell carcinoma.

CDR3 DNA: TGTGCCAGCAGCTTAGTAGCGTTCGGCTACGAGCAGTACTTC. Translating gives CASSLVAFGYEQYF. The gene calls are TRBV7-9 and TRBJ2-7, with D tentatively TRBD2 (5 bases). Per the germline V gene, CDR1 is SEHNR and CDR2 is FQNEAQ (reference sequence). V was cut by 1 base and J by 3 bases, with 10 bases left in between. The CDR3 runs to 14 residues. Based on the CDR3 plus reference TRBV7-9 and TRBJ2-7, the full variable domain is DTGVSQNPRHKITKRGQNVTFRCDPISEHNRLYWYRQTLGQGPEFLTYFQNEAQLEKSRLLSDRFSAERPKGSFSTLEIQRTEQGDSAMYLCASSLVAFGYEQYFGPGTRLTVT.

This sequence joins TRBV18 and TRBJ2-7; D uncertain. The CDR3 is made up of 15 amino acids. The V end lost 3 bases, the J end lost 5 bases, and 17 bases lay between the germline ends. Germline assignment: CDR1 KGHSH and CDR2 LQKENI. The CDR3 DNA sequence: TGTGCCAGCTCACCGAGACGTACGGGTTTTGACGAGCAGTACTTC. Translated, it gives CASSPRRTGFDEQYF.

The V and J genes are TRBV6-1 and TRBJ1-5, with D possibly being TRBD1 (5 bases). From germline, CDR1 is MNHNS and CDR2 SASEGT. V was cut by 2 bases and J by 0 bases, with 11 bases left in between. The CDR3 sequence is 16 residues long. CDR3 in DNA: TGTGCCAGCAGTGAATTGGGGGGATATAGCAATCAGCCCCAGCATTTT. Amino acid sequence: CASSELGGYSNQPQHF.

This clone appeared once. The chain employs TRBV4-1 and TRBJ2-7, with 8 bases identical to TRBD1. This CDR3 is built from 16 residues. J gave up 0 bases and V 5 bases, and 9 bases lay outside the gene matches. Germline lookup yields CDR1 MGHRA and CDR2 YSYEKL. The DNA for the CDR3 is TGCGCCAGCAGCTTAGGACCCGGGACAGGCTCCTACGAGCAGTACTTC. It codes for CASSLGPGTGSYEQYF.

This clone occurred a few times. V and J are TRBV11-3 and TRBJ2-3; a weak D match, TRBD2 (5 bases). Trimming cost V 4 bases and J 2 bases, with 16 bases left between them. This CDR3 is 16 amino acids long. Per germline, CDR1 SGHNT and CDR2 YENEEA. CDR3 DNA: TGTGCCAGCAGCTCGCGGTTGGAGGACCTCACAGATACGCAGTATTTT. Protein sequence: CASSSRLEDLTDTQYF. Filled out from reference TRBV11-3 and TRBJ2-3, the complete variable domain reads EAGVVQSPRYKIIEKKQPVAFWCNPISGHNTLYWYLQNLGQGPELLIRYENEEAVDDSQLPKDRFSAERLKGVDSTLKIQPAELGDSAVYLCASSSRLEDLTDTQYFGPGTRLTVL.

The chain employs TRBV5-1 and TRBJ2-3; D not certain. This CDR3 is 14 amino acids long. Germline values: CDR1 SGHRS, CDR2 YFSETQ. The ends were cut back, 3 bases at V and 6 bases at J, with 14 bases in the middle. The chain's CDR3 is CASSSSPAFDTQYF. DNA for the CDR3: TGCGCCAGCAGCTCCTCCCCAGCCTTTGATACGCAGTATTTT. Based on the CDR3 plus reference TRBV5-1 and TRBJ2-3, the full variable domain is KAGVTQTPRYLIKTRGQQVTLSCSPISGHRSVSWYQQTPGQGLQFLFEYFSETQRNKGNFPGRFSGRQFSNSRSEMNVSTLELGDSALYLCASSSSPAFDTQYFGPGTRLTVL.

The gene calls are TRBV21-1 and TRBJ2-7. TRBV21-1 is classified as a pseudogene. The CDR3 covers 12 residues. CDR3: CASSGSDYEQYF. In DNA form, the CDR3 reads TGTGCCAGCAGCGGGTCGGATTACGAGCAGTACTTC.

The sample holds a few counts of this clone. The gene calls are TRBV7-9 and TRBJ1-5, with D perhaps matching TRBD1 (5 bases). This CDR3 region has 13 residues. Germline CDR1 is SEHNR and CDR2 is FQNEAQ (reference sequence). V was cut by 7 bases and J by 11 bases, with 18 bases left in between. This CDR3 is CASIPPGGSTQHF. As DNA, the CDR3 is TGTGCCAGCATCCCCCCGGGGGGATCGACCCAGCATTTT.

The CDR3: CASSVIQGHEKLFF. The CDR3 DNA reads as TGCGCCAGCAGCGTGATCCAGGGTCATGAAAAACTGTTTTTT. The rearrangement joins TRBV5-1 to TRBJ1-4, with a tentative D call TRBD1 (5 bases). The V end lost 4 bases, the J end lost 6 bases, and 13 bases lay between the germline ends. CDR3 length: 14 amino acids. Germline CDR1 and CDR2: SGHRS and YFSETQ.

This clone was seen a few times. J is TRBJ2-1 and V is TRBV2; the match to TRBD2 covers 14 bases. The CDR3 spans 19 residues. With 6 bases clipped from V and 1 base from J, the junction kept 11 bases outside the gene matches. The germline gives CDR1 SNHLY, CDR2 FYNNEI. The CDR3 coding sequence is TGTGCCAGCAGGGGGACTAGCGGGAGTTCATTACCGTCCTACAATGAGCAGTTCTTC. This encodes CASRGTSGSSLPSYNEQFF.

The count of this clone is one. The J gene is TRBJ1-3, the V gene TRBV9; TRBD1 agrees at 10 bases. The trim removed 6 bases at V and 4 bases at J, leaving 4 bases unmatched. Germline V gives CDR1 SGDLS, CDR2 YYNGEE. The CDR3 is made up of 14 amino acids. CDR3 DNA sequence: TGTGCCAGCAAGGGGACAGGGGTCGGAAACACCATATATTTT. Translating gives CASKGTGVGNTIYF. Looking up the rest from reference TRBV9 and TRBJ1-3 gives the full variable domain: DSGVTQTPKHLITATGQRVTLRCSPRSGDLSVYWYQQSLDQGLQFLIQYYNGEERAKGNILERFSAQQFPDLHSELNLSSLELGDSALYFCASKGTGVGNTIYFGEGSWLTVV.

The J gene is TRBJ2-5, the V gene TRBV5-4; D unclear. This CDR3 has 14 residues. The V and J ends lost 2 bases and 5 bases respectively, with 13 bases between them. Germline V lookup: CDR1 SGHNT, CDR2 YYREEE (reference sequence). Here the CDR3 reads CASSLKKGRETQYF. CDR3 coding DNA: TGTGCCAGCAGCTTAAAAAAAGGGCGGGAGACCCAGTACTTC.

This clone came up a few times. The chain couples TRBV7-9 to TRBJ2-7, with D possibly being TRBD2 (6 bases). This CDR3 spans 15 amino acids. With 5 bases removed from V and 2 bases from J, the gap between germline ends came to 16 bases. The germline gives CDR1 SEHNR, CDR2 FQNEAQ (reference sequence). The CDR3 nucleotides read TGTGCCAGCAGCCTCCGGGGAGGTTCTACCTACGAGCAGTACTTC. Translated, it gives CASSLRGGSTYEQYF. The variable domain in full, completed from reference TRBV7-9 and TRBJ2-7, reads DTGVSQNPRHKITKRGQNVTFRCDPISEHNRLYWYRQTLGQGPEFLTYFQNEAQLEKSRLLSDRFSAERPKGSFSTLEIQRTEQGDSAMYLCASSLRGGSTYEQYFGPGTRLTVT.

The CDR3 here is CASSFRGDRTTYGYTF. The CDR3 coding sequence is TGTGCCAGCAGCTTTAGGGGGGACAGGACCACCTATGGCTACACCTTC. The chain is built from TRBV7-2 and TRBJ1-2; 8 nucleotides align to TRBD1. V dropped 3 bases and J dropped 4; count of bases not matched to a gene: 10. Germline CDR1 reads SGHTA; CDR2 reads FQGNSA. The CDR3 contains 16 residues.

The V gene is TRBV7-9, the J gene TRBJ1-5; TRBD1 matches at 10 bases. V lost 5 bases to trimming and J lost 4 bases; unmatched junction nucleotides: 5. Germline assignment: CDR1 SEHNR and CDR2 FQNEAQ (reference sequence). The CDR3 length is 15 residues. The CDR3 reads CASSPWTGGNQPQHF. The CDR3 nucleotides read TGTGCCAGCAGCCCCTGGACAGGGGGGAATCAGCCCCAGCATTTT.

The rearrangement joins TRBV7-6 to TRBJ2-1; 12 positions agree with TRBD2. Germline V gene data show CDR1 as SGHVS and CDR2 as FNYEAQ. J was trimmed by 6 bases and V by 5 bases; bases with no gene match: 14. The CDR3 is 18 residues long. CDR3 DNA sequence: TGTGCCAGCAGCGGCCACAATCTAGCGGGAGGGAAGGGCAATGAGCAGTTCTTC. Translated: CASSGHNLAGGKGNEQFF. The variable domain in full, with the rest retrieved from reference TRBV7-6 and TRBJ2-1, is GAGVSQSPRYKVTKRGQDVALRCDPISGHVSLYWYRQALGQGPEFLTYFNYEAQQDKSGLPNDRFSAERPEGSISTLTIQRTEQRDSAMYRCASSGHNLAGGKGNEQFFGPGTRLTVL.

This rearrangement joins TRBV11-3 to TRBJ1-6; TRBD1 matches at 10 bases. The CDR3 extends over 15 amino acids. V was pared by 3 bases and J by 9 bases, with 5 bases of the junction left unmatched. Germline-derived CDR1 and CDR2 are SGHNT and YENEEA. The CDR3 loop is CASSFEGTGVSPLHF. The CDR3 DNA reads as TGTGCCAGCAGCTTCGAGGGGACAGGGGTTTCACCCCTCCACTTT.

CDR3 sequence: CASSLSTGLAEAFF. The CDR3 coding sequence is TGCGCCAGCAGCTTGAGTACAGGGCTCGCTGAAGCTTTCTTT. The rearrangement links TRBV5-1 to TRBJ1-1, with a possible D match to TRBD1 (6 bases). The CDR3 consists of 14 residues. The ends were cut back, 1 base at V and 6 bases at J, with 13 bases in the middle. Germline V gives CDR1 SGHRS, CDR2 YFSETQ. Combining the CDR3 with reference TRBV5-1 and TRBJ1-1 gives the whole variable domain KAGVTQTPRYLIKTRGQQVTLSCSPISGHRSVSWYQQTPGQGLQFLFEYFSETQRNKGNFPGRFSGRQFSNSRSEMNVSTLELGDSALYLCASSLSTGLAEAFFGQGTRLTVV.

This clone was observed a handful of times. Here the CDR3 reads CASSLPGEGREQYF. CDR3 DNA sequence: TGTGCCAGCAGCTTGCCGGGGGAGGGTAGGGAGCAGTACTTC. V is TRBV5-4 and J is TRBJ2-7, with 7 bases identical to TRBD2. The CDR3 length is 14 residues. Losses at the gene ends were 1 base for V and 7 bases for J; bases not matched to a gene: 8. The germline gives CDR1 SGHNT, CDR2 YYREEE (reference sequence).

The rearrangement joins TRBV5-1 to TRBJ1-4; the D is unclear. The CDR3 sequence is 14 residues long. Germline CDR1 and CDR2: SGHRS and YFSETQ. V was pared by 4 bases and J by 3 bases, with 10 bases between. CDR3 amino acids: CASSLTGANEKLFF. For the CDR3, the DNA is TGCGCCAGCAGCCTTACCGGGGCTAATGAAAAACTGTTTTTT.

Here the CDR3 DNA reads TGTGCCAGCAGCTCCCGGGTCTCCCCGGGGCTGGAGACCCAGTACTTC. This encodes CASSSRVSPGLETQYF. The chain couples TRBV5-4 to TRBJ2-5, with D perhaps assigned TRBD1 or TRBD2 (5 bases each). The CDR3 is made up of 16 amino acids. Per the germline V gene, CDR1 is SGHNT and CDR2 is YYREEE (reference sequence). V lost 3 bases and J 5 bases, leaving 20 bases between the germline ends.